Listed below are T cell receptor beta chains from one sample, sequenced in a study of Graves' ophthalmopathy and Graves' hyperthyroidism. One entry per CDR3 protein, called by TCRdb with MiXCR from the multiplex PCR reads. The profile shows around 600,000 distinct CDR3 sequences, just over 40% of them singletons. Sequencing input: peripheral blood. These TCRs come from an adult man with Graves' ophthalmopathy. CDR3s include the opening cysteine and the closing phenylalanine or tryptophan. A D gene is named only where the DNA matches it firmly. The size entry is marked missing in some rows and otherwise reads once, few, many or a size class.

CASSDARSYEQYF,TGTGCCAGCAGTGATGCCCGCTCCTACGAGCAGTACTTC,TRBJ2-7,many,-,TRBV7-9
CARASETQYF,TGTGCCAGGGCGTCCGAGACCCAGTACTTC,TRBJ2-5,-,-,TRBV7-2
CSVSTRTGPTLHF,TGCAGCGTCAGCACCCGGACAGGGCCCACCCTCCACTTT,TRBJ1-6,-,TRBD1,TRBV29-1
CSAITGLNSPLHF,TGCAGTGCTATTACAGGGTTGAATTCACCCCTCCACTTT,TRBJ1-6,-,-,TRBV20-1
CASSTTGGASYNEQFF,TGTGCCAGCAGCACGACAGGGGGCGCGTCCTACAATGAGCAGTTCTTC,TRBJ2-1,-,TRBD1,TRBV7-3
CAIRQGASYVSQQYF,TGTGCCATCAGACAGGGGGCCTCCTATGTCAGCCAGCAGTACTTC,TRBJ2-7,-,TRBD1,TRBV10-3
CASSLGAGGYTEAFF,TGTGCCAGCAGCTTGGGGGCCGGGGGGTACACTGAAGCTTTCTTT,TRBJ1-1,-,-,TRBV7-3
CASSLGVGEPAFF,TGTGCCAGCAGCTTAGGGGTGGGGGAGCCGGCTTTCTTT,TRBJ1-1,-,-,TRBV7-7
CASSAAPTGANVLTF,TGTGCCAGCAGTGCAGCACCAACTGGGGCCAACGTCCTGACTTTC,TRBJ2-6,many,-,TRBV25-1
CASNQHTGPHTEAFF,TGTGCCAGCAATCAACACACGGGACCTCACACTGAAGCTTTCTTT,TRBJ1-1,many,-,TRBV2
CASSQTGTRYGYTF,TGTGCCAGCAGTCAGACAGGGACGAGGTATGGCTACACCTTC,TRBJ1-2,many,TRBD1,TRBV12-3/TRBV12-4
CASSGDGSDQPQHF,TGTGCCAGCAGTGGCGACGGTTCGGATCAGCCCCAGCATTTT,TRBJ1-5,-,-,TRBV10-3
CASSPGTGVGEKLFF,TGTGCCAGCAGCCCCGGGACAGGGGTTGGAGAAAAACTGTTTTTT,TRBJ1-4,many,TRBD1,TRBV9
CASSFYICSAAGQSAYEQYF,-,TRBJ2-7,-,-,TRBV11-2
CSLGTAMNTEAFF,TGCAGCTTAGGGACAGCCATGAACACTGAAGCTTTCTTT,TRBJ1-1,-,TRBD1,TRBV29-1
CASSAQTSGGPNEQFF,TGTGCCAGCAGTGCCCAGACTAGCGGGGGACCGAATGAGCAGTTCTTC,TRBJ2-1,-,TRBD2,TRBV25-1
CASSYSGGTQETQYF,TGTGCCAGCAGTTACTCGGGGGGTACCCAAGAGACCCAGTACTTC,TRBJ2-5,many,-,TRBV6-5
CASSQEGGRGYTF,TGTGCCAGCAGCCAAGAGGGGGGGCGAGGCTACACCTTC,TRBJ1-2,few,-,TRBV14
CAWRGDREGQPQHF,TGTGCCTGGAGAGGGGACAGGGAGGGGCAGCCCCAGCATTTT,TRBJ1-5,-,TRBD1,TRBV30
CASGLDTGFEQYF,TGTGCTAGTGGTTTGGACACAGGTTTCGAGCAGTACTTC,TRBJ2-7,-,-,TRBV12-5
CATTGKKLFF,TGTGCCACTACCGGGAAAAAACTGTTTTTT,TRBJ1-4,-,-,TRBV15
CASTATGTDYNYGYTF,TGCGCCAGCACCGCGACAGGGACCGATTATAACTATGGCTACACCTTC,TRBJ1-2,-,TRBD1,TRBV10-2
CASTSKDREANTIYF,TGTGCCAGCACTTCAAAGGACAGGGAGGCTAACACCATATATTTT,TRBJ1-3,many,TRBD1,TRBV25-1
CATSRDRLGPQHF,TGTGCCACCAGCAGAGATCGATTGGGGCCCCAGCATTTT,TRBJ1-5,many,-,TRBV15
CAISSIGSSGNTIYF,TGTGCCATCAGTAGTATCGGCAGTTCTGGAAACACCATATATTTT,TRBJ1-3,-,-,TRBV10-3
CAISVGGHVNTEAFF,TGTGCCATCAGCGTTGGGGGACACGTGAACACTGAAGCTTTCTTT,TRBJ1-1,-,-,TRBV10-3
CSARREAGPLGAFF,TGCAGTGCTAGACGAGAAGCCGGCCCTCTGGGAGCTTTCTTT,TRBJ1-1,-,-,TRBV20-1
CASSQFGRGMNTEAFF,TGCGCCAGCAGCCAATTTGGCAGGGGAATGAACACTGAAGCTTTCTTT,TRBJ1-1,-,-,TRBV4-1
CASSLTGLAASYEQYF,TGTGCCAGCAGTTTAACTGGACTAGCGGCTTCCTACGAGCAGTACTTC,TRBJ2-7,-,TRBD2,TRBV7-8
CAWLSGLLEGYTF,TGTGCCTGGTTGTCGGGACTCCTGGAGGGCTACACCTTC,TRBJ1-2,-,-,TRBV30
CAISEGQDTYEQYF,TGTGCCATCAGTGAGGGGCAGGACACCTACGAGCAGTACTTC,TRBJ2-7,-,-,TRBV10-3
CASLGGRNQPQHF,TGTGCCAGCCTCGGAGGGCGAAATCAGCCCCAGCATTTT,TRBJ1-5,few,-,TRBV6-6
CASSALAGDEKLFF,TGCGCCAGCAGCGCCCTGGCGGGGGATGAAAAACTGTTTTTT,TRBJ1-4,many,-,TRBV5-1
CASSLMGAAGANVLTF,TGTGCCAGCAGCTTAATGGGGGCAGCTGGGGCCAACGTCCTGACTTTC,TRBJ2-6,many,-,TRBV7-2
CASSQGSGDVQETQYF,TGTGCCAGCAGCCAAGGGAGCGGGGACGTTCAAGAGACCCAGTACTTC,TRBJ2-5,-,TRBD2,TRBV11-2
CASSPQTGFVFGYTF,TGTGCCAGCAGTCCCCAGACAGGGTTCGTGTTTGGCTACACCTTC,TRBJ1-2,few,TRBD1,TRBV12-3/TRBV12-4
CASSLSTLPEKLFF,TGTGCCAGCAGTTTATCGACCCTTCCGGAAAAACTGTTTTTT,TRBJ1-4,-,-,TRBV12-3/TRBV12-4
CASSFSGVETEAFF,TGTGCCAGCAGCTTTTCTGGGGTTGAAACTGAAGCTTTCTTT,TRBJ1-1,many,-,TRBV7-6
CSARVGVGQPQHF,TGCAGTGCTAGAGTCGGGGTTGGACAGCCCCAGCATTTT,TRBJ1-5,many,-,TRBV20-1
CSVSVGDADSPLHF,TGCAGCGTTAGTGTCGGTGATGCCGACTCACCCCTCCACTTT,TRBJ1-6,once,-,TRBV29-1
CAGRAGGNTGELFF,TGTGCCGGAAGAGCGGGGGGAAACACCGGGGAGCTGTTTTTT,TRBJ2-2,few,TRBD2,TRBV19
CAISVDRPENTEAFF,TGTGCCATCAGCGTTGATCGTCCCGAGAACACTGAAGCTTTCTTT,TRBJ1-1,-,-,TRBV10-3
CATSRGTGGKNTIYF,TGTGCCACCAGCAGAGGGACAGGGGGTAAAAACACCATATATTTT,TRBJ1-3,-,TRBD1,TRBV15
CASSTTGTGYGYTF,TGCGCCAGCAGCACTACCGGGACAGGCTATGGCTACACCTTC,TRBJ1-2,many,TRBD1,TRBV5-1
CSARPQGARDIQYF,TGCAGTGCTAGACCTCAGGGGGCGAGAGACATTCAGTACTTC,TRBJ2-4,-,TRBD1,TRBV20-1
CASSRSGGRNTEAFF,TGTGCCAGCAGCCGTAGCGGGGGACGGAACACTGAAGCTTTCTTT,TRBJ1-1,-,-,TRBV3-1
CASSVVGNLYQETQYF,TGTGCCAGCAGCGTAGTCGGCAACCTATACCAAGAGACCCAGTACTTC,TRBJ2-5,few,-,TRBV9
CASSVRQNFYEKLFF,TGTGCCAGTAGTGTCCGACAGAACTTTTATGAAAAACTGTTTTTT,TRBJ1-4,few,-,TRBV19
CASSARLAGRETQYF,TGTGCCAGCAGTGCTAGATTAGCGGGGAGGGAGACCCAGTACTTC,TRBJ2-5,-,TRBD2,TRBV25-1
CASSLAMGTGETQYF,TGCGCCAGCAGCTTGGCCATGGGTACGGGTGAGACCCAGTACTTC,TRBJ2-5,-,-,TRBV5-1
CASSPKPPRETQYF,TGCGCCAGCAGCCCAAAGCCTCCTAGGGAGACCCAGTACTTC,TRBJ2-5,-,-,TRBV5-1
CASSFRGTDTQYF,TGTGCCAGCAGCTTTCGGGGGACGGATACGCAGTATTTT,TRBJ2-3,-,-,TRBV7-2
CATSGFRGNTDTQYF,TGTGCCACCAGTGGTTTCCGAGGGAACACAGATACGCAGTATTTT,TRBJ2-3,-,-,TRBV24-1
CSVSSGTGGHEQYF,TGCAGCGTTTCCTCCGGGACAGGGGGCCACGAGCAGTACTTC,TRBJ2-7,many,TRBD1,TRBV29-1
CASSEMGARGNTIYF,TGTGCCAGCAGTGAAATGGGGGCGAGGGGAAACACCATATATTTT,TRBJ1-3,-,-,TRBV2